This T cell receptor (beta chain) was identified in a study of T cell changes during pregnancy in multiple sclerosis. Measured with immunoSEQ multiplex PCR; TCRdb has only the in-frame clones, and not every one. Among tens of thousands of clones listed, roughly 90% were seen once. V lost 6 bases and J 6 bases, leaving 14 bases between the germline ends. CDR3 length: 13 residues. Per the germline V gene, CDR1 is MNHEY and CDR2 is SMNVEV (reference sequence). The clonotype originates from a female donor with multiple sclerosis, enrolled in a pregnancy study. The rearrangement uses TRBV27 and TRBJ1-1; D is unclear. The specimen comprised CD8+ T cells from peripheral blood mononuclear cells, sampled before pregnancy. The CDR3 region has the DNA TGTGCCAGCAGGGGCCCCCGCCTGGCTGAAGCTTTCTTT. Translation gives CASRGPRLAEAFF.